This T cell receptor (beta chain) was identified during a study of T cell changes during pregnancy in multiple sclerosis. The V gene's germline CDR1 is MNHEY and CDR2 SMNVEV (reference sequence). The CDR3 totals 14 residues. Between the trimmed V and J ends, which lost 1 base and 7 bases, there was a span of 10 bases. The assay was immunoSEQ multiplex PCR, and TCRdb's table has in-frame clones only and misses some. Found here are about 100,000 clones, 80% to 95% of them singletons; the top ten hold 1.9%. The sample in question was peripheral blood, obtained after pregnancy. The chain combines TRBV27 with TRBJ1-4, with TRBD1 as a possible D gene (5 bases). This sequence originates from a female donor with multiple sclerosis, enrolled in a pregnancy study. This CDR3 reads CASSLWQGREKLFF. The CDR3, as DNA: TGTGCCAGCAGTTTATGGCAGGGCCGTGAAAAACTGTTTTTT.